The rows below give T cell receptor beta chains drawn from one sample of a study of CXCR3-negative and CXCR3-positive naive CD8 T cells. TCRdb re-called the 5' RACE reads, yielding one record per CDR3 amino acid sequence without DNA. The sample's table shows about 66,000 distinct CDR3 sequences. The sample was naive CXCR3- CD8+ T cells from blood. The receptors here all came from a human donor in good health. Some clones in this sample may be carry-over from other donors' samples. The CDR3 runs from the conserved cysteine through the conserved F or W.

TRBV19,TRBJ2-3,CASQTGTDLTDTQYF
TRBV19,TRBJ2-7,CASSWTSGGGSYEQYF
TRBV7-3,TRBJ2-5,CASSPTGGAFWYF
TRBV7-9,TRBJ1-1,CASSSMDILGGFF
TRBV29-1,TRBJ2-1,CSVSIPAEGLDEQFF
TRBV15,TRBJ2-5,CATSRDRGRETQYF
TRBV29-1,TRBJ2-7,CSVVMGTSGPYEQYF
TRBV27,TRBJ2-5,CASSLTSPGGHSETQYF
TRBV27,TRBJ1-1,CASSVTGIAEAFF
TRBV6-1,TRBJ2-7,CASSESRGVYEQYF
TRBV2,TRBJ2-1,CASTSGQGVSYNEQFF
TRBV16,TRBJ2-7,CASSQGLYEQYF
TRBV9,TRBJ2-7,CASRPRDSHYEQYF
TRBV6-2/TRBV6-3,TRBJ2-2,CASNSQREGNTGELFF
TRBV27,TRBJ1-6,CASRPLMSSYNSPLHF
TRBV29-1,TRBJ2-7,CSVNRAVGSYEQYF
TRBV20-1,TRBJ2-1,CSAQLTSDLSNEQFF
TRBV20-1,TRBJ1-1,CSARDVYRGPEAFF
TRBV28,TRBJ2-1,CASSFLAAEQFF
TRBV10-3,TRBJ2-3,CAISLDTDTQYF
TRBV15,TRBJ1-1,CATTPDSESSPGAFF
TRBV28,TRBJ2-3,CASSGLAGTDTQYF
TRBV29-1,TRBJ1-4,CSVRTETWAANEKLFF
TRBV28,TRBJ2-2,CASSSAEWEGETGELFF
TRBV29-1,TRBJ2-3,CSVEETSLRIGDTQYF
TRBV7-8,TRBJ2-7,CASSVTTEQYF
TRBV14,TRBJ1-1,CASSSFGEYTEAFF
TRBV7-6,TRBJ2-2,CASNFGTPDTGELFF
TRBV7-2,TRBJ2-7,CASSAWDYSYEQYF
TRBV7-2,TRBJ2-5,CASSLVGLVFAGETQYF
TRBV6-2/TRBV6-3,TRBJ2-2,CASSYPGELFF
TRBV5-1,TRBJ2-1,CASSWRTGWEQFF